The TCR beta chain described here comes from a study of neurological immune-mediated disorders. The V segment lost 6 bases and the J segment 1 base; nucleotides outside the gene matches: 12. Per the germline V gene, CDR1 is DFQATT and CDR2 is SNEGSKA (reference sequence). This CDR3 spans 15 amino acids. This clonotype has at least ten counts. The cDNA was synthesized by 5'RACE incorporating 10-nucleotide random UMIs. TCRdb called the 5' RACE reads again in MiXCR, with one record for every CDR3 protein. The data show 87,000 or so distinct CDR3 sequences, 3.5% to 4% seen once. The clonotype originates from a woman aged 18-30 years with multiple sclerosis. The V and J genes are TRBV20-1 and TRBJ2-7, with TRBD1 identical over 7 bases. Sequenced material: PBMCs. CDR3 nucleotides: TGCAGTGCCGCAGTTACAGGGGTCCCATCCTACGAGCAGTACTTC. Encoded protein: CSAAVTGVPSYEQYF.